Each of the 21 T cell receptor beta chains below was sequenced from the same sample in a study of tumor-infiltrating lymphocytes in primary liver carcinoma. The input was 450 to 550 ng total RNA; TCR beta cDNA was made from it with a constant-region primer. The TCR beta library was amplified through three nested multiplex PCR rounds in a modified ARM-PCR procedure. It was with TRBV1-TRBV30 forward primers and a C-beta reverse primer that the first two PCR rounds were run, at approximately 10 cycles each. TCRdb fed the multiplex PCR reads into MiXCR, producing one record per CDR3 protein. The table lists about 180,000 distinct CDR3 sequences, 50% to 75% of them singletons. The source of the blood RNA was unsorted whole blood, and germline DNA was extracted as well. Sequenced material: peripheral blood. These receptors were obtained from a man aged 35 to 55 with primary liver carcinoma and hepatitis B virus infection.

This clonotype came up many times. The rearrangement links TRBV11-2 to TRBJ1-6; D may be TRBD1 (5 bases). Germline V gene data show CDR1 as SGHAT and CDR2 as FQNNGV. V gave up 6 bases and J gave up 8 bases, with 14 bases separating them. The CDR3 extends over 14 amino acids. CDR3 coding DNA: TGTGCCAGCAGTTTGGGACGGGATTATTCACCCCTCCACTTT. Protein: CASSLGRDYSPLHF.

Notes on this clonotype: Possible read error: a much larger clone is one base away. V usage is TRBV11-2 and J usage is TRBJ1-2; TRBD1 matches at 8 bases. CDR3 length: 17 amino acids. In germline, CDR1 is SGHAT, CDR2 FQNNGV. The CDR3 is CVSSLQGDGFTNYGYTF. In nucleotides, the CDR3 is TGTGTCAGCAGCCTACAGGGGGACGGTTTTACTAACTATGGCTACACCTTC.

Points on this clonotype: At one boundary the junction diverges from the germline segment, which might be a read error. The chain joins TRBV11-2 to TRBJ2-1; the match to TRBD2 covers 7 bases. In germline, CDR1 is SGHAT, CDR2 FQNNGV. This CDR3 has 14 residues. CDR3 in DNA: TGTGCCATCAGCCCGGGAGGACCGTACAATGAGCAGTTCTTC. Its protein product is CAISPGGPYNEQFF. Based on the CDR3 plus reference TRBV11-2 and TRBJ2-1, the full variable domain is EAGVAQSPRYKIIEKRQSVAFWCNPISGHATLYWYQQILGQGPKLLIQFQNNGVVDDSQLPKDRFSAERLKGVDSTLKIQPAKLEDSAVYLCAISPGGPYNEQFFGPGTRLTVL.

The table lists this clonotype with many counts. J is TRBJ2-1 and V is TRBV11-2; D is unclear. Trimming removed 6 bases from V and 4 bases from J, with 4 bases in between. Germline V lookup: CDR1 SGHAT, CDR2 FQNNGV. There are 11 residues in the CDR3. The CDR3 DNA reads TGTGCCAGCAGTCGATACAATGAGCAGTTCTTC. Amino acids: CASSRYNEQFF.

V usage is TRBV11-2 and J usage is TRBJ2-6; a weak D match, TRBD1 (5 bases). Germline lookup yields CDR1 SGHAT and CDR2 FQNNGV. V was trimmed by 5 bases and J by 4 bases, leaving 21 bases between them. This CDR3 spans 18 amino acids. CDR3 DNA: TGTGCCAGCAGCCTTTTCTGGACACAAAGAGGCGGGGCCAACGTCCTGACTTTC. This encodes CASSLFWTQRGGANVLTF.

Ten or more counts support this clonotype. This chain joins TRBV7-8 and TRBJ2-5; 8 nucleotides line up with TRBD2. J gave up 5 bases and V 5 bases, and 7 bases lay outside the gene matches. The CDR3 runs 14 residues. CDR1 is SGHVS, CDR2 FQNEAQ, per germline. In nucleotides, the CDR3 is TGTGCCAGCAGCCGCGGGAGGACGACGGAGACCCAGTACTTC. Protein product: CASSRGRTTETQYF.

Concerning this clonotype: A much larger clone differs by one base, so this may be a read error. V and J are TRBV29-1 and TRBJ2-5; possible D gene TRBD2, 5 bases. V was pared by 6 bases and J by 3 bases, with 17 bases between. CDR3 size: 14 residues. Germline CDR1 is SQVTM and CDR2 is ANQGSEA. DNA of the CDR3: TGCAGCGTCGCTAAGGACTTGTTAGAAGAGACCCAGTACTTC. Translation gives CSVAKDLLEETQYF.

About this clonotype: This may be a read error: a much more frequent sequence differs by one nucleotide. The chain uses TRBV29-1 and TRBJ2-7, with D tentatively TRBD2 (5 bases). The germline V and J ends were trimmed by 4 bases and 4 bases, with 11 bases remaining between them. This CDR3 is built from 12 residues. CDR1 SQVTM and CDR2 ANQGSEA come from the germline V gene. The CDR3 nucleotides are TGCAGCGTTGTGTGGACTCTATACGAGCAGTACTTC. Its protein product is CSVVWTLYEQYF.

The V and J genes are TRBV6-6 and TRBJ1-2, with 11 positions matching TRBD1. With V trimmed by 7 bases and J by 8 bases, 12 bases remained unmatched. The CDR3 covers 15 residues. The V gene's germline CDR1 is MNHNY and CDR2 SVGAGI (reference sequence). This CDR3 reads CASIRDRGTERGYTF. CDR3 sequence (DNA): TGTGCCAGCATCAGGGACAGGGGGACGGAAAGGGGCTACACCTTC.

This clonotype showed up many times. The rearrangement links TRBV4-1 to TRBJ2-7, with 7 bases lining up with TRBD2. The CDR3 covers 9 residues. CDR1 is MGHRA and CDR2 is YSYEKL in the germline V gene. CDR3 nucleotide sequence: TGCGCCAGCGGGCTAGCGGCCAACGTC. Translating gives CASGLAANV.

This clonotype was seen only once. The chain combines TRBV7-8 with TRBJ2-3, with TRBD2 matching over 14 bases. After removal of 4 bases from V and 0 bases from J, the junction contained 9 bases not matched to a gene. Germline V gene data show CDR1 as SGHVS and CDR2 as FQNEAQ. The CDR3 is made up of 19 amino acids. The CDR3 DNA reads as TGTGCCAGCAGCTCCAGACTAGCGGGAGGGCCTCGGAGCACAGATACGCAGTATTTT. Protein sequence: CASSSRLAGGPRSTDTQYF.

The genes are TRBV6-1 and TRBJ1-6; tentatively, D is TRBD1 (5 bases). Trimming removed 2 bases at V and 9 bases at J, with 23 bases between. The CDR3 length is 18 residues. Germline CDR1 reads MNHNS; CDR2 reads SASEGT. CDR3 loop: CASSEFPPGQGGISPLHF. In nucleotides, the CDR3 is TGTGCCAGCAGTGAATTCCCTCCGGGGCAGGGAGGAATTTCACCCCTCCACTTT.

This clonotype was seen a few times. The CDR3 DNA is TGCAGCGTTGAAGAGCCTCGCGGGACAGATACGCAGTATTTT. Its translation: CSVEEPRGTDTQYF. The J gene is TRBJ2-3, the V gene TRBV29-1, with D tentatively TRBD2 (5 bases). The V and J ends lost 0 bases and 3 bases respectively, with 10 bases between them. The CDR3 has 14 amino acids. Germline CDR1 SQVTM, CDR2 ANQGSEA.

This chain connects TRBV11-2 to TRBJ2-3; TRBD1 agrees at 7 bases. The germline V gene has CDR1 SGHAT and CDR2 FQNNGV. This CDR3 has 15 amino acids. Unmatched junction bases numbered 8, after V lost 5 bases and J lost 3 bases. This chain's CDR3 is CASSPRQGWTDTQYF. The CDR3 nucleotides are TGTGCCAGCAGCCCCCGACAGGGTTGGACAGATACGCAGTATTTT.

Turning to this clonotype: This clone may be a read error of a much larger clone one base away. The rearrangement joins TRBV11-2 to TRBJ2-1; 12 bases agree with TRBD2. The CDR3 consists of 16 residues. V dropped 5 bases and J dropped 6; count of bases not matched to a gene: 8. CDR1 is SGHAT, CDR2 FQNNGV, per germline. This CDR3 reads CASSAPGLAGCNEQFF. Written as DNA, the CDR3 is TGTGCCAGCAGCGCCCCGGGACTAGCGGGTTGCAATGAGCAGTTCTTC.

This clonotype came up a few times. This chain connects TRBV14 to TRBJ1-5, with D possibly being TRBD1 (5 bases). V lost 0 bases and J 5 bases, leaving 20 bases between the germline ends. Germline V gives CDR1 SGHDN, CDR2 FVKESK. CDR3 length: 18 amino acids. The CDR3 region is CASSQEDPGTRVYQPQHF. The DNA for the CDR3 is TGTGCCAGCAGCCAAGAAGATCCAGGGACTCGGGTATATCAGCCCCAGCATTTT.

At least ten counts were recorded for this clonotype. The chain recombines TRBV11-2 with TRBJ2-3, with 7 bases identical to TRBD1. V trimming: 5 bases; J trimming: 6 bases; junction bases outside the gene matches: 14. CDR1 is SGHAT, CDR2 FQNNGV, per germline. CDR3 length: 16 residues. The CDR3 bases are TGTGCCAGCAGCACTGAACAGGGGCCTTGGGCGGATACGCAGTATTTT. Translation gives CASSTEQGPWADTQYF.

This clonotype was seen repeatedly, ten times or more. The genes are TRBV12-3 or TRBV12-4 and TRBJ1-1; TRBD1 aligns across 7 bases. The CDR3 has 12 residues. V gave up 5 bases and J gave up 5 bases; unmatched junction bases: 2. CDR3 in DNA: TGTGCCAGCAGTGCAGGGGGAACTGAAGCTTTCTTT. Protein product: CASSAGGTEAFF.

Note on this clonotype: This likely comes from a read error, as the CDR3 has no conserved phenylalanine or tryptophan at its end. This chain links TRBV12-3 or TRBV12-4 with TRBJ1-2; possible D gene TRBD1, 5 bases. Between the trimmed V and J ends, which lost 1 base and 10 bases, there was a span of 13 bases. The CDR3 spans 13 residues. DNA of the CDR3: TGTGCCAGCAGTTTAGGACGGGGGGGATTCTACACCTCC. Translated, it gives CASSLGRGGFYTS.

With regard to this clonotype: At one of its ends the junction is not consistent with the germline gene, which may arise from a read error. J is TRBJ2-2 and V is TRBV10-3; a possible D gene is TRBD2 (6 bases). This CDR3 has 15 amino acids. Germline loops: CDR1 ENHRY, CDR2 SYGVKD. CDR3 protein: CAIGESAGSLVELFF. The CDR3 bases are TGTGCCATCGGTGAGTCCGCGGGAAGCTTGGTGGAGCTGTTTTTT.

On this clonotype: The junction and the germline gene differ at one end; a read error may be behind it. The chain combines TRBV11-1 with TRBJ1-1; TRBD1 is a possible D gene (5 bases). Germline V gene sequence: CDR1 SGHAT, CDR2 FQDESV (reference sequence). CDR3 length: 15 residues. In DNA form, the CDR3 reads TGTGTCAGCAGCTACGTACAGGCGGGGAACACTGAAGCTTTCTTT. Amino acids: CVSSYVQAGNTEAFF. The entire variable domain, with the rest obtained from reference TRBV11-1 and TRBJ1-1, is as follows: EAEVAQSPRYKITEKSQAVAFWCDPISGHATLYWYRQILGQGPELLVQFQDESVVDDSQLPKDRFSAERLKGVDSTLKIQPAELGDSAMYLCVSSYVQAGNTEAFFGQGTRLTVV.